This is a list of T cell receptor beta chains from one sample in a study of blood T cell repertoires in COVID-19. Data came from immunoSEQ multiplex PCR; TCRdb stores just in-frame clones and leaves some out. The sample has about 130,000 clones, 75% to 90% seen once. The sequenced material came from peripheral blood. These receptor sequences come from a man in his 70s with acute or convalescent COVID-19. Each CDR3 is given with its conserved first and last residue. D genes are given only for firm matches. Size is omitted from some rows. Given values are once, few, many or a class for expanded clones.

v_call	d_call	j_call	clone_size	cdr3_aa	cdr3_nt
TRBV19	TRBD1	TRBJ1-3	few	CASSSPDRVSGNTIYF	TGTGCCAGTAGTAGCCCGGACAGGGTCTCTGGAAACACCATATATTTT
TRBV5-1	.	TRBJ2-1	.	CASSLGGGEQFF	TGCGCCAGCAGCTTGGGAGGGGGTGAGCAGTTCTTC
TRBV18	.	TRBJ1-1	.	CASSDGTNTEAFF	TGTGCCAGCTCAGACGGGACTAACACTGAAGCTTTCTTT
TRBV5-1	TRBD2	TRBJ2-7	few	CASSGTSGGTYEQYF	TGCGCCAGCAGCGGGACTAGCGGGGGAACCTACGAGCAGTACTTC
TRBV18	TRBD2	TRBJ2-5	.	CASSPNNGGGKTQYF	TGTGCCAGCTCACCTAACAACGGGGGGGGAAAGACCCAGTACTTC
TRBV28	TRBD1	TRBJ2-2	.	CASSLYRGLDTGELFF	TGTGCCAGCAGTTTATACAGGGGGCTCGACACCGGGGAGCTGTTTTTT
TRBV15	.	TRBJ2-7	.	CATSSQGGEQYF	TGTGCCACCAGCAGTCAGGGGGGCGAGCAGTACTTC
TRBV6-5	.	TRBJ2-6	few	CASGTLSSGANVLTF	TGTGCCAGCGGGACATTGAGCTCTGGGGCCAACGTCCTGACTTTC
TRBV6-5	.	TRBJ1-2	.	CASSYLGISGGYTF	TGTGCCAGCAGTTACCTCGGGATAAGCGGGGGCTACACCTTC
TRBV5-5	TRBD1	TRBJ1-2	.	CASSKNGQGATYGYTF	TGTGCCAGCAGCAAAAACGGACAGGGGGCAACGTATGGCTACACCTTC
TRBV18	TRBD2	TRBJ2-1	.	CASSPPGLAGPREQFF	TGTGCCAGCTCACCACCGGGACTAGCGGGGCCAAGGGAGCAGTTCTTC
TRBV16	.	TRBJ1-1	.	CASSQRTGEEAFF	TGTGCCAGCAGCCAAAGGACGGGAGAAGAAGCTTTCTTT
TRBV2	.	TRBJ2-4	.	CASTMDSLKNIQYF	TGTGCCAGCACCATGGACAGCCTCAAAAACATTCAGTACTTC